This T cell receptor (beta chain) was captured by sequencing in a study of shared T cell receptors in the human thymus. The CDR3 consists of 14 residues. Germline trimming cut 8 bases from V and 2 bases from J; bases unmatched to any gene: 6. Germline V gene data show CDR1 as LNHNV and CDR2 as YYDKDF (reference sequence). The repertoire was sequenced with immunoSEQ multiplex PCR; TCRdb's copy has only in-frame clones and lacks some. The sample shows roughly 700,000 clones, approximately 87% of them seen only once. This same sample was also taken into another study, of human thymus T cells. That publication notes: Thymic and blood repertoires seemed to favor certain V and J genes. Unrelated individuals were reported by related research to share highly overlapping thymic repertoires.

The source of this sequence is a boy in the first two years of life with a congenital heart defect. Specimen: thymocytes. The chain employs TRBV15 and TRBJ2-3; 8 nucleotides agree with TRBD2. The CDR3 reads CATGVREVTDTQYF. The DNA of the CDR3 is TGTGCCACCGGGGTGCGGGAGGTCACAGATACGCAGTATTTT.